This note documents a single T cell receptor beta chain sequence. This sample was taken from a study of OX40 agonist ivuxolimab in advanced cancers. Whole-study context: Three individuals attained partial responses, comprising one hepatocellular carcinoma case and two cutaneous melanoma cases.

Trimming cost V 4 bases and J 6 bases; bases outside gene matches: 9. Germline CDR1 is SGHAT and CDR2 is FQNNGV. CDR3 length: 16 amino acids. Only in-frame clones appear in the TCRdb table, and some are missing; sequencing was by immunoSEQ multiplex PCR. The sample has approximately 61,000 clones; about 85% are singletons. The sample in question was CD4+ or CD8+ T cells sorted from blood, obtained in a trial of the OX40 agonist ivuxolimab. This sequence was found in an adult with an advanced solid tumor such as melanoma, head and neck, liver or kidney cancer. V is TRBV11-2 and J is TRBJ2-1; 10 positions match TRBD2. CDR3 nucleotides: TGTGCCAGCAGCTCTTACCTGCTAGCGGGGGTCAATGAGCAGTTCTTC. Translated, it gives CASSSYLLAGVNEQFF.